This T cell receptor beta chain is from a study of brain metastases from non-small cell lung cancer (dated by TCRdb to between 2018 and 2021). For the wider study: The study profiled the immune microenvironment of paired resected primary tumors and brain metastases taken from patients with non-small-cell lung cancer. Broad study findings and their caveats: T-cell clones appeared expanded in nearly 65% of brain metastases relative to the matched primary tumors. TCR repertoires were found to be largely shared between paired brain metastases and primary tumors, although sparse T-cell densities were observed in the brain metastases. T-cell infiltration was lower in brain metastases than in primary tumors (P < 0.001).

The germline V gene specifies SGHTA as CDR1 and FQGTGA as CDR2. Measured from the cysteine to the phenylalanine, the CDR3 is 14 residues long. Kept here is only the CDR3 DNA, which spans 42 bases and is read in frame from base 1. Relative to germline, V is 6 bases shorter and J is 3 bases shorter, with 11 bases between their ends. The library came from the immunoSEQ multiplex PCR assay. T-cell receptor beta chain repertoire sequencing was performed alongside a 770-gene immune expression panel. TCRdb took over this immuneACCESS table, retaining in-frame rearrangements with V and J assigned. Such tables are incomplete; in checked studies, under half of the missing clones stem from an unresolved V gene, and the remainder is unexplained. Present in this sample are around 4,600 clones, roughly 84% of which were seen just once. The ten biggest clones cover around 13% of the sample. As for this clone: What this receptor recognizes is not known. The input lacks base qualities; no much larger clone sits a single base away.

The cohort comprised 30 to 45 patients with surgically resected non-small-cell lung cancer who had both primary tumor and brain metastasis specimens. The tumor specimens used were formalin-fixed, paraffin-embedded tissues taken from archives. Sequencing was performed on tissue from a brain metastasis. This specimen's cell subset or site label, per the study, means: resected brain metastasis paired with primary lung tumor. The chain links TRBV7-3 with TRBJ2-2; tentative D gene TRBD2, with 5 bases matching. The clonotype comes from a donor aged 40 or over with non-small cell lung cancer. The CDR3 region: CASRYRGDTGELFF. The base sequence is TGTGCCAGCAGGTATCGGGGAGACACCGGGGAGCTGTTTTTT.